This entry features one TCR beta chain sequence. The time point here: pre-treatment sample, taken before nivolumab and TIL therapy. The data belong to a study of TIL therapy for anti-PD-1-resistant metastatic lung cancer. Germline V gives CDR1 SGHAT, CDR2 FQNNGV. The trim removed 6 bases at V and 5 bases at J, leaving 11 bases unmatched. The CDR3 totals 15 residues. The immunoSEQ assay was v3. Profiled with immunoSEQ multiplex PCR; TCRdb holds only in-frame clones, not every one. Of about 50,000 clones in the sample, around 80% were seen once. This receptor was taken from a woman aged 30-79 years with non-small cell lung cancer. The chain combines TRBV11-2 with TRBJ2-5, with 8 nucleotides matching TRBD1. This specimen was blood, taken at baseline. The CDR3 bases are TGTGCCAGCAGACAACACCAGGGGGCAGGGGAGACCCAGTACTTC. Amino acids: CASRQHQGAGETQYF.